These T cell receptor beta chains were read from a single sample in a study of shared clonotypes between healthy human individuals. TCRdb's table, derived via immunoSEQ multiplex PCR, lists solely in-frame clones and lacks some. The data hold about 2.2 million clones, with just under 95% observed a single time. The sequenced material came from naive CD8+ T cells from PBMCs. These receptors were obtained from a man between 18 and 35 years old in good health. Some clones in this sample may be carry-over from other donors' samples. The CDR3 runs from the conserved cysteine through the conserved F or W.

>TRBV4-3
CASSTGLAGLEQYF
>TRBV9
CASSPASGRGETQYF
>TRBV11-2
CASSSHPGTSYNEQFF
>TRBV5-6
CASSSGTNTGELFF
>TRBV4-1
CASASGPRVAYEQYF
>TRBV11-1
CASSPRDDSGSTDTQYF
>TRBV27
CASSLFSGYEQYF
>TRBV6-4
CASKRGSGYTF
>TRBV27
CASSLSRLDSTDTQYF
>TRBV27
CASSTGLHYEQYF
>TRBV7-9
CASSGELGLAGFQETQYF
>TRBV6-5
CASTGLAGANEQFF
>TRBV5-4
CASSISGTYEQYF
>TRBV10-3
CAIRETGSPYNEQFF
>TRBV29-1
CSVIQGPKNIQYF
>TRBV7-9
CASSPRGEGVSTEAFF
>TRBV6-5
CASSFRRGYEQYF
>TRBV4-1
CASSHPQNQREANEQFF
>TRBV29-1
CSVESGFGTGELFF
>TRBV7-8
CASSSWTGQETQYF
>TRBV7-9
CASSALADNEQFF
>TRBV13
CASSLPGTGYDEQFF
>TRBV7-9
CASSLGQGLLSNTGELFF
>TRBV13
CASSARGSGNTIYF
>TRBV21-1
CASSSFRDSQSKTQYF
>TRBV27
CASRRGGSNQPQHF
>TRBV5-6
CASSLPTGGLAYEQYF
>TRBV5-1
CASSLYGVGGRDQLYEQYF
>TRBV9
CASSPQGSRTEAFF
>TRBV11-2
CASSLMGQGYYNEQFF
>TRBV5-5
CASSSRQGAWVRAEAFF
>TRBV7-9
CASSPGPRRDEQFF
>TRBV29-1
CSVVGGNTGELFF
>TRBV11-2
CASGTSGKETQYF
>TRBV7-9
CASSDRGLAEPYEQYF
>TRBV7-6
CASSLAAGTEAFF
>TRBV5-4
CASSLAGFSGRVEQYF
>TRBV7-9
CATGQVTEAFF
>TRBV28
CASSFWDRQYF
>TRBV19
CASSIDPGRGPDTEAFF
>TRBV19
CASSIFGRLAGQLQFF
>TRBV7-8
CASSLEASGSYEQFF
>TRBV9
CASSETGTGNQPQHF
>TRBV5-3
CARSPRLIGPREGDTQYF
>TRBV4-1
CASSQVRAGTEAFF
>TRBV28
CASSPIASTDTQYF
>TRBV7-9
CASSGAEQFF
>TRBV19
CASMGVGSYNEQFF
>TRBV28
CASSWTSGGSTEQFF
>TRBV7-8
CASSLGLLAGVTYNEQFF
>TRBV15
CATSPGPGANEKLFF
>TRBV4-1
CASSQDPLAPEQFF